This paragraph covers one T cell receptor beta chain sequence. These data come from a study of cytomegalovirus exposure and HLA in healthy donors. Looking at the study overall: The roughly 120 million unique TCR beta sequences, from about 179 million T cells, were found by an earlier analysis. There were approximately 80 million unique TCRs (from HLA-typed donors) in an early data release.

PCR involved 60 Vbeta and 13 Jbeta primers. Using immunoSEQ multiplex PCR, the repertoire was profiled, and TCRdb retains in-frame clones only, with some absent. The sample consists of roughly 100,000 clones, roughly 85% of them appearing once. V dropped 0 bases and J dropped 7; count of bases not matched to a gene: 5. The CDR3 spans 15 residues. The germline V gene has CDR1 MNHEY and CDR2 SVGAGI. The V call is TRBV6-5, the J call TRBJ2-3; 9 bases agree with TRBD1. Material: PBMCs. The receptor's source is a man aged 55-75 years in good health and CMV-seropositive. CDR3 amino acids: CASSYSGQGWNTQYF. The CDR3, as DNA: TGTGCCAGCAGTTACTCTGGACAGGGGTGGAATACGCAGTATTTT.